The rows below give T cell receptor beta chains drawn from one sample of a study of blood T cell repertoires in COVID-19. Some clones are missing from TCRdb's copy, which holds only in-frame ones; the method was immunoSEQ multiplex PCR. This sample yields 80,000 to 100,000 clones, of which less than 85% are seen a single time; around 9.9% belongs to the top ten. Sequenced material: peripheral blood. These TCRs come from a man in his 70s with active or convalescent COVID-19. Both conserved end residues are part of each CDR3. A D gene is named only where the DNA matches it firmly. Only some rows state a clone size, as once, few, many or a class for expanded clones.

clone size	V gene	D gene	J gene	CDR3 protein	CDR3 DNA
-	TRBV3-1/TRBV3-2	-	TRBJ1-2	CASSPGEFDGYTF	TGTGCCAGCAGCCCAGGGGAGTTCGATGGCTACACCTTC
few	TRBV7-9	-	TRBJ1-4	CASSPRYNEKLFF	TGTGCCAGCAGCCCCCGCTATAATGAAAAACTGTTTTTT
-	TRBV13	-	TRBJ2-5	CASSMDRETQYF	TGTGCCAGCAGCATGGACAGAGAGACCCAGTACTTC
-	TRBV19	TRBD1	TRBJ1-1	CASSGQGAKSEAFF	TGTGCCAGTAGCGGACAGGGGGCGAAATCTGAAGCTTTCTTT
-	TRBV3-1/TRBV3-2	TRBD2	TRBJ2-7	CASSHTSGGTYEQYF	TGTGCCAGCAGCCACACTAGCGGGGGAACTTACGAGCAGTACTTC
-	TRBV7-3	TRBD2	TRBJ2-3	CASSFGGGVTDTQYF	TGTGCCAGCAGCTTTGGCGGGGGGGTCACAGATACGCAGTATTTT
once	TRBV24-1	-	TRBJ2-3	CATSVSGGDTQYF	TGTGCCACCAGTGTTAGCGGTGGGGATACGCAGTATTTT
-	TRBV14	-	TRBJ1-1	CASSHGRGRFITEAFF	TGTGCCAGCAGCCATGGCAGGGGTCGGTTTATCACTGAAGCTTTCTTT
-	TRBV6-5	-	TRBJ2-4	CASSALGGTKNIQYF	TGTGCCAGCAGCGCCCTAGGAGGGACCAAAAACATTCAGTACTTC
-	TRBV4-1	-	TRBJ1-4	CASSQPAQKSNEKLFF	TGCGCCAGCAGCCAGCCCGCACAGAAATCAAATGAAAAACTGTTTTTT
-	TRBV7-9	-	TRBJ1-6	CASSAGVDNSPLHF	TGTGCCAGCAGCGCCGGGGTCGATAATTCACCCCTCCACTTT
-	TRBV18	TRBD1	TRBJ1-2	CASSPPTGAHGYTF	TGTGCCAGCTCACCACCAACAGGGGCCCATGGCTACACCTTC
-	TRBV25-1	TRBD1	TRBJ1-5	CASSAGAGGHQPQHF	TGTGCCAGCAGTGCGGGGGCAGGGGGGCATCAGCCCCAGCATTTT
-	TRBV5-1	-	TRBJ1-6	CASSLGQNNSPLHF	TGCGCCAGCAGCTTGGGACAGAATAATTCACCCCTCCACTTT
-	TRBV6-2/TRBV6-3	-	TRBJ2-3	CASSYEVVAADTQYF	TGTGCCAGCAGTTACGAGGTTGTCGCGGCAGATACGCAGTATTTT
-	TRBV7-2	-	TRBJ2-7	CASSLGVERNTYEQYF	TGTGCCAGCAGCTTAGGGGTGGAGCGGAACACCTACGAGCAGTACTTC
once	TRBV5-6	-	TRBJ1-1	CASSLGVLNTEAFF	TGTGCCAGCAGCTTGGGTGTATTGAACACTGAAGCTTTCTTT
few	TRBV5-1	TRBD1	TRBJ1-5	CASITLTGSIQPQHF	TGCGCCAGCATCACCCTGACAGGGAGTATTCAGCCCCAGCATTTT
-	TRBV18	-	TRBJ1-6	CASSPSAGAPSPLHF	TGTGCCAGCTCACCTTCGGCGGGGGCTCCCTCACCCCTCCACTTT
once	TRBV11-3	-	TRBJ2-3	CASTARYQRDTQYF	TGTGCCAGCACCGCGAGGTACCAGCGAGATACGCAGTATTTT
-	TRBV7-2	-	TRBJ1-1	CASSLGGKTEAFF	TGTGCCAGCAGCTTAGGAGGGAAGACTGAAGCTTTCTTT
-	TRBV10-3	-	TRBJ2-5	CAISFGRVETQYF	TGTGCCATCAGTTTTGGCAGGGTGGAGACCCAGTACTTC
once	TRBV5-5	-	TRBJ2-1	CASSFDPTGTNQQFF	TGTGCCAGCAGCTTTGACCCTACAGGGACCAATCAGCAGTTCTTC
-	TRBV7-9	-	TRBJ1-4	CASSLTGVNEKLFF	TGTGCCAGCAGCCTAACGGGGGTTAATGAAAAACTGTTTTTT
-	TRBV7-9	TRBD1	TRBJ2-3	CASSIKDRGITDTQYF	TGTGCCAGCAGCATAAAGGACAGGGGAATCACAGATACGCAGTATTTT
-	TRBV18	TRBD2	TRBJ2-3	CASSPGTSGVNTQYF	TGTGCCAGCTCACCTGGGACTAGCGGGGTAAATACGCAGTATTTT
-	TRBV6-1	-	TRBJ2-7	CASSDLGQYF	TGTGCCAGCAGTGATCTCGGGCAGTACTTC